This passage covers 18 T cell receptor beta chains from one sample sequenced in a study of shared clonotypes between healthy human individuals. This table comes from immunoSEQ multiplex PCR, and its TCRdb copy is limited to in-frame clones, with some not included. The sample has under 1 million clones, 80% to 95% seen once. Naive CD8 cells, CD45RO-negative and positively selected for CCR7, excluded terminally differentiated effector memory CD45RA+ cells. The sample taken for sequencing was naive CD8+ T cells sorted from blood. Receptor source: a young man in good health.

The V gene is TRBV10-3, the J gene TRBJ1-3, with a possible D match to TRBD1 (5 bases). Germline loops: CDR1 ENHRY, CDR2 SYGVKD. V was clipped by 10 bases and J by 3 bases, with 19 bases between them. This CDR3 has 15 amino acids. Here the CDR3 DNA reads TGTGCCACGTCGACCAGGGATTTGGATGGAAACACCATATATTTT. Protein: CATSTRDLDGNTIYF.

The chain joins TRBV6-4 to TRBJ1-4, with a possible D match to TRBD1 (5 bases). CDR1 is MRHNA and CDR2 is SNTAGT in the germline V gene. Trimming shortened V by 7 bases and J by 8 bases, and 20 bases separated the two germline ends. This CDR3 spans 15 amino acids. In DNA, the CDR3 is TGTGCCAGCAAACAGCGGGGGACTGAGGAAGAAAAACTGTTTTTT. It codes for CASKQRGTEEEKLFF.

The chain has TRBV9 and TRBJ2-7, with 10 bases lining up with TRBD2. The ends lost 4 bases at V and 5 bases at J; junction bases unmatched: 21. Germline CDR1 SGDLS, CDR2 YYNGEE. The CDR3 length is 19 residues. DNA of the CDR3: TGTGCCAGCAGCCCCGGTAGGATAGCGGGAGGACTCCAAACCGACGAGCAGTACTTC. Translating gives CASSPGRIAGGLQTDEQYF.

The chain carries TRBV5-1 and TRBJ2-7; 9 nucleotides agree with TRBD1. This CDR3 region has 15 residues. V trimming: 2 bases; J trimming: 5 bases; junction bases outside the gene matches: 8. Looked up from germline, CDR1 is SGHRS and CDR2 is YFSETQ. The CDR3 DNA sequence: TGCGCCAGCAGCTTTAGAGGACAGGGGTTCGACGAGCAGTACTTC. Residues: CASSFRGQGFDEQYF.

This clone was seen a single time. The same CDR3 arises from other DNA sequences in this sample as well. The genes are TRBV13 and TRBJ2-7, with a possible D match to TRBD1 (5 bases). Trimming took 3 bases from V and 1 from J, leaving 7 bases between them. The CDR3 is 13 residues long. Germline V gene lookup returns CDR1 PRHDT and CDR2 FYEKMQ (reference sequence). The DNA of the CDR3 is TGTGCCAGCAGCTTTGGGGCGTCCTACGAGCAGTACTTC. Translation gives CASSFGASYEQYF.

The chain links TRBV27 to TRBJ2-1; D may be TRBD1 or TRBD2 (6 bases each). The CDR3 is 14 residues long. V lost 2 bases and J 8 bases, leaving 13 bases between the germline ends. CDR1 is MNHEY and CDR2 is SMNVEV in the germline V gene (reference sequence). The CDR3 protein is CASSLGGLRDEQFF. DNA of the CDR3: TGTGCCAGCAGTTTAGGGGGGCTTCGGGATGAGCAGTTCTTC.

The chain carries TRBV9 and TRBJ1-1, with 9 positions matching TRBD1. The CDR3 consists of 16 residues. Trimming removed 3 bases from V and 4 bases from J; junction bases left unmatched: 10. CDR1 is SGDLS, CDR2 YYNGEE, per germline. This CDR3 reads CASSALPGTGITEAFF. DNA for the CDR3: TGTGCCAGCAGCGCCCTTCCAGGGACAGGGATCACTGAAGCTTTCTTT.

The chain employs TRBV27 and TRBJ2-2; D is unclear. In germline, CDR1 is MNHEY, CDR2 SMNVEV (reference sequence). Trimming left V 0 bases short and J 4 bases short, with 6 bases between. This CDR3 comprises 14 residues. The CDR3: CASSLSSATGELFF. The CDR3, as DNA: TGTGCCAGCAGTTTATCGTCCGCCACCGGGGAGCTGTTTTTT.

The rearrangement uses TRBV19 and TRBJ2-3; D is possibly TRBD1 (6 bases). The V gene lost 6 bases and the J gene lost 2 bases, with 15 bases spanning the gap. Germline V gene sequence: CDR1 LNHDA, CDR2 SQIVND (reference sequence). The CDR3 spans 15 residues. The CDR3 DNA follows: TGTGCCAGTAGGCGACAGGCGGGCCCCACAGATACGCAGTATTTT. Translated: CASRRQAGPTDTQYF.

V usage is TRBV23-1 and J usage is TRBJ2-7; TRBD1 aligns across 9 bases. TRBV23-1 belongs to the ORF category, with a function that is uncertain. The junction had 2 bases not matched to a gene; V was cut back by 2 bases and J by 0 bases. CDR3 size: 15 residues. The CDR3 loop reads CASSQGTGCSYEQYF. In DNA, the CDR3 is TGCGCCAGCAGTCAAGGGACAGGGTGCTCCTACGAGCAGTACTTC.

This chain links TRBV15 with TRBJ1-5; 7 bases map to TRBD1. The V and J ends lost 4 bases and 1 base, in that order; junction bases with no gene match: 4. This CDR3 has 15 residues. Per the germline V gene, CDR1 is LNHNV and CDR2 is YYDKDF (reference sequence). CDR3 DNA sequence: TGTGCCACCAGCACCGACAGGGCGAGCAATCAGCCCCAGCATTTT. Protein sequence: CATSTDRASNQPQHF.

The J gene is TRBJ2-1, the V gene TRBV13; 10 nucleotides align to TRBD1. This CDR3 has 16 amino acids. Germline CDR1 PRHDT, CDR2 FYEKMQ (reference sequence). The J segment lost 9 bases and the V segment lost 5 bases, leaving 13 bases of the junction unmatched. In nucleotides, the CDR3 is TGTGCCAGCAGCGGGACCCTCGGGACAGGGGCGGCTGAGCAGTTCTTC. It encodes CASSGTLGTGAAEQFF.

The J gene is TRBJ2-3, the V gene TRBV7-6; 14 nucleotides agree with TRBD2. The CDR3 contains 19 residues. CDR1 SGHVS and CDR2 FNYEAQ come from the germline V gene. J gave up 0 bases and V 3 bases, and 8 bases lay outside the gene matches. The CDR3 sequence: CASSFTPGLAGESTDTQYF. CDR3 nucleotide sequence: TGTGCCAGCAGCTTTACTCCGGGACTAGCGGGAGAAAGCACAGATACGCAGTATTTT.

This clone occurred a few times. This sequence joins TRBV28 and TRBJ1-2; no reliable D call. V was clipped by 6 bases and J by 5 bases, with 7 bases between them. CDR3 length: 11 residues. CDR1 and CDR2 from the germline V gene are MDHEN and SYDVKM. The CDR3 region has the DNA TGTGCCAGCAGCGTTACGTATGGCTACACCTTC. Protein product: CASSVTYGYTF.

The gene calls are TRBV7-9 and TRBJ2-3; 8 nucleotides align to TRBD2. This CDR3 is built from 15 residues. The trim removed 5 bases at V and 0 bases at J, leaving 4 bases unmatched. Germline CDR1 SEHNR, CDR2 FQNEAQ (reference sequence). Written as DNA, the CDR3 is TGTGCCAGCAGCCTGACTAGCGTAAGCACAGATACGCAGTATTTT. As protein: CASSLTSVSTDTQYF. The variable domain in full, with the rest retrieved from reference TRBV7-9 and TRBJ2-3, is DTGVSQNPRHKITKRGQNVTFRCDPISEHNRLYWYRQTLGQGPEFLTYFQNEAQLEKSRLLSDRFSAERPKGSFSTLEIQRTEQGDSAMYLCASSLTSVSTDTQYFGPGTRLTVL.

The chain combines TRBV6-6 with TRBJ2-7, with TRBD1 matching over 8 bases. Germline V CDR1 and CDR2: MNHNY, SVGAGI (reference sequence). Losses at the gene ends were 7 bases for V and 3 bases for J; bases not matched to a gene: 8. This CDR3 spans 14 amino acids. For the CDR3, the DNA is TGTGCCAGCACCTTGGACAGGGCGGACTACGAGCAGTACTTC. Its translation is CASTLDRADYEQYF.

The V and J genes are TRBV7-9 and TRBJ2-7; no reliable D call. Trimming took off 5 bases at V and 2 bases at J, with 10 bases between the two ends. The CDR3 spans 13 residues. The germline CDR1 and CDR2 sequences are SEHNR and FQNEAQ (reference sequence). This chain's CDR3 is CASSPRFPYEQYF. The CDR3 region has the DNA TGTGCCAGCAGCCCTAGGTTCCCCTACGAGCAGTACTTC.

The J gene is TRBJ2-7, the V gene TRBV7-2; 13 positions agree with TRBD2. CDR1 and CDR2 (germline): SGHTA, FQGNSA. The J segment lost 3 bases and the V segment lost 3 bases, leaving 5 bases of the junction unmatched. The CDR3 covers 16 residues. The CDR3 spells CASSLTSGRRFYEQYF. CDR3 nucleotides: TGTGCCAGCAGCTTGACTAGCGGGAGGAGGTTCTACGAGCAGTACTTC. The full variable domain, with the rest looked up from reference TRBV7-2 and TRBJ2-7, is GAGVSQSPSNKVTEKGKDVELRCDPISGHTALYWYRQSLGQGLEFLIYFQGNSAPDKSGLPSDRFSAERTGGSVSTLTIQRTQQEDSAVYLCASSLTSGRRFYEQYFGPGTRLTVT.